This passage covers 20 T cell receptor beta chains from one sample sequenced in a study of beta chain features in type 1 diabetes. As every portion of the isolated RNA was reverse transcribed, the sequencing read expressed TCRB transcripts. Profiled with immunoSEQ multiplex PCR; TCRdb holds only in-frame clones, not every one. In the table there are some 200,000 clones, approximately 11% of which are singletons. Sequenced sample: central memory CD4+ T cells from blood. All receptors come from a man younger than 35 in good health.

The V gene is TRBV7-8, the J gene TRBJ2-7, with 7 bases fitting TRBD2. V lost 3 bases to trimming and J lost 6 bases; unmatched junction nucleotides: 5. The CDR3 covers 13 residues. Germline CDR1 SGHVS, CDR2 FQNEAQ. CDR3: CASSLAGLGEQYF. The CDR3 region has the DNA TGTGCCAGCAGCTTGGCAGGACTAGGCGAGCAGTACTTC.

The J gene is TRBJ1-5, the V gene TRBV7-3; weak D call: TRBD1 (5 bases). V was pared by 2 bases and J by 2 bases, with 10 bases between. The V gene's germline CDR1 is SGHTA and CDR2 FQGTGA. This CDR3 has 15 residues. Here the CDR3 reads CASSLEAGGNQPQHF. Here the CDR3 DNA reads TGTGCCAGCAGCTTAGAGGCGGGGGGCAATCAGCCCCAGCATTTT.

This clone has a handful of counts. The V call is TRBV9, the J call TRBJ2-7, with TRBD2 identical over 10 bases. This CDR3 has 15 residues. Germline trimming cut 0 bases from V and 2 bases from J; bases unmatched to any gene: 2. Germline loops: CDR1 SGDLS, CDR2 YYNGEE. CDR3 DNA: TGTGCCAGCAGCGTAGGTGGGACTAGCGCCTACGAGCAGTACTTC. Translating gives CASSVGGTSAYEQYF.

In its sample, this clone was seen a few times. The V and J genes are TRBV29-1 and TRBJ2-3; 7 bases match TRBD1. The CDR3 has 11 amino acids. Germline CDR1 reads SQVTM; CDR2 reads ANQGSEA. The J segment lost 6 bases and the V segment lost 6 bases, leaving 3 bases of the junction unmatched. The CDR3 spells CSVVQGDTQYF. In nucleotides, the CDR3 is TGCAGCGTAGTACAGGGGGATACGCAGTATTTT.

The chain combines TRBV7-8 with TRBJ2-3, with 7 bases matching TRBD2. CDR1 and CDR2 (germline): SGHVS, FQNEAQ. The CDR3 consists of 18 residues. Unmatched junction bases numbered 15, after V lost 6 bases and J lost 0 bases. CDR3 loop: CASRLRRETAPSTDTQYF. DNA for the CDR3: TGTGCCAGCAGACTGAGGCGGGAGACGGCCCCTAGCACAGATACGCAGTATTTT.

This clone was picked up a small number of times. The chain is built from TRBV4-2 and TRBJ1-1; 7 bases are shared with TRBD1. Trimming took 4 bases from V and 2 from J; bases not matched to a gene: 10. This CDR3 spans 16 amino acids. Germline CDR1 and CDR2: LGHNA and YNFKEQ. DNA of the CDR3: TGTGCCAGCAGCCCCCGACAGGGCGGAAGAAACACTGAAGCTTTCTTT. Protein product: CASSPRQGGRNTEAFF.

This clone was found many times. This chain uses TRBV7-2 with TRBJ2-3, with TRBD1 identical over 7 bases. Per the germline V gene, CDR1 is SGHTA and CDR2 is FQGNSA. The CDR3 is made up of 15 amino acids. J lost 4 bases, V lost 2 bases, and 6 bases had no gene match. Here the CDR3 DNA reads TGTGCCAGCAGCTTATATGCAGGGGGTTCAGATACGCAGTATTTT. Translated, it gives CASSLYAGGSDTQYF.

The CDR3, as DNA: TGTGCCAGCAGCACAACCATCACCGGGGAGCTGTTTTTT. Translated: CASSTTITGELFF. J is TRBJ2-2 and V is TRBV14; no clear D gene. The CDR3 covers 13 residues. V gave up 5 bases and J gave up 4 bases, with 8 bases separating them. Germline-derived CDR1 and CDR2 are SGHDN and FVKESK. The variable domain in full, with the rest retrieved from reference TRBV14 and TRBJ2-2, is EAGVTQFPSHSVIEKGQTVTLRCDPISGHDNLYWYRRVMGKEIKFLLHFVKESKQDESGMPNNRFLAERTGGTYSTLKVQPAELEDSGVYFCASSTTITGELFFGEGSRLTVL.

This clone was observed a handful of times. V usage is TRBV7-9 and J usage is TRBJ2-7; TRBD2 matches at 8 bases. The V and J ends lost 3 bases and 3 bases, in that order; junction bases with no gene match: 1. The CDR3 extends over 13 amino acids. Germline CDR1 SEHNR, CDR2 FQNEAQ (reference sequence). CDR3 DNA: TGTGCCAGCAGCTTTACTAGCGGCTACGAGCAGTACTTC. Translating it yields CASSFTSGYEQYF.

The chain is built from TRBV30 and TRBJ1-4, with D tentatively TRBD1 (5 bases). The CDR3 covers 13 residues. V lost 0 bases and J 7 bases, leaving 9 bases between the germline ends. Per the germline V gene, CDR1 is GTSNPN and CDR2 is SVGIG (reference sequence). In nucleotides, the CDR3 is TGTGCCTGGAGTGTACAGGCGGCTGAAAAACTGTTTTTT. Its translation is CAWSVQAAEKLFF. Using reference TRBV30 and TRBJ1-4 for the parts outside the CDR3, the full variable domain is SQTIHQWPATLVQPVGSPLSLECTVEGTSNPNLYWYRQAAGRGLQLLFYSVGIGQISSEVPQNLSASRPQDRQFILSSKKLLLSDSGFYLCAWSVQAAEKLFFGSGTQLSVL.

The chain links TRBV6-6 to TRBJ2-1; D not certain. Trimming removed 7 bases at V and 7 bases at J, with 8 bases between. CDR3 length: 11 residues. CDR1 MNHNY and CDR2 SVGAGI come from the germline V gene (reference sequence). CDR3 loop: CASTNWNEQFF. CDR3 bases: TGTGCCAGCACCAACTGGAATGAGCAGTTCTTC.

This clone was counted only a few times. This chain joins TRBV5-1 and TRBJ2-1; D gene unclear. CDR3 length equals 16 residues. Deletions cut 0 bases from V and 0 bases from J, with 10 bases between. Germline values: CDR1 SGHRS, CDR2 YFSETQ. In nucleotides, the CDR3 is TGCGCCAGCAGCTTGGCGGGCGGAAGCTCCTACAATGAGCAGTTCTTC. Translated, it gives CASSLAGGSSYNEQFF.

This clone appeared a few times. J is TRBJ2-1 and V is TRBV5-1; TRBD1 matches at 8 bases. The CDR3 extends over 15 amino acids. Germline values: CDR1 SGHRS, CDR2 YFSETQ. Trimming at V came to 4 bases and at J to 5 bases, leaving 8 bases not matched to a gene. The CDR3 is CASSPDRGGNNEQFF. Here the CDR3 DNA reads TGCGCCAGCAGCCCCGACAGGGGAGGTAACAATGAGCAGTTCTTC. Filled out from reference TRBV5-1 and TRBJ2-1, the complete variable domain reads KAGVTQTPRYLIKTRGQQVTLSCSPISGHRSVSWYQQTPGQGLQFLFEYFSETQRNKGNFPGRFSGRQFSNSRSEMNVSTLELGDSALYLCASSPDRGGNNEQFFGPGTRLTVL.

This clone was counted a few times. This rearrangement joins TRBV7-6 to TRBJ2-1; 7 positions match TRBD2. Germline V CDR1 and CDR2: SGHVS, FNYEAQ. This CDR3 is built from 16 residues. V gave up 5 bases and J gave up 4 bases; unmatched junction bases: 11. CDR3 amino acids: CASSPLFSGTYNEQFF. As DNA, the CDR3 is TGTGCCAGCAGCCCTCTATTCAGCGGGACTTACAATGAGCAGTTCTTC.

This chain links TRBV15 with TRBJ2-3; 9 nucleotides line up with TRBD2. The ends lost 2 bases at V and 6 bases at J; junction bases unmatched: 9. There are 16 residues in the CDR3. Germline V gives CDR1 LNHNV, CDR2 YYDKDF (reference sequence). CDR3 nucleotide sequence: TGTGCCACCAGCAGACGGCAGACTAGCGGTGCGGATACGCAGTATTTT. Its translation: CATSRRQTSGADTQYF.

A few counts support this clone. The chain carries TRBV18 and TRBJ2-7, with D perhaps TRBD1 (6 bases). This CDR3 is built from 14 residues. From germline, CDR1 is KGHSH and CDR2 LQKENI. Trimming took 3 bases from V and 5 from J, leaving 14 bases between them. The CDR3 is CASSPTGPGDEQYF. The CDR3 DNA reads TGTGCCAGCTCACCGACAGGCCCAGGGGACGAGCAGTACTTC.

This clone was found many times. The chain couples TRBV10-1 to TRBJ2-7; a possible D gene is TRBD2 (5 bases). The CDR3 totals 12 residues. The V gene's germline CDR1 is WNHNN and CDR2 SYGVQD (reference sequence). V was trimmed by 10 bases and J by 0 bases, leaving 10 bases between them. CDR3: CATATTSYEQYF. The CDR3 bases are TGCGCCACAGCGACTACCTCCTACGAGCAGTACTTC.

This clone showed up just a few times. V usage is TRBV30 and J usage is TRBJ1-3; 8 bases map to TRBD1. This CDR3 has 12 residues. Germline V gene sequence: CDR1 GTSNPN, CDR2 SVGIG (reference sequence). Unmatched junction bases numbered 4, after V lost 8 bases and J lost 4 bases. This chain's CDR3 is CAGWDRGNTIYF. The CDR3, as DNA: TGTGCCGGCTGGGACAGGGGAAACACCATATATTTT.

Many counts were recorded for this clone. V and J are TRBV29-1 and TRBJ2-1, with D tentatively TRBD2 (5 bases). CDR1 SQVTM and CDR2 ANQGSEA come from the germline V gene. Trimming cost V 4 bases and J 3 bases, with 13 bases left between them. The CDR3 sequence is 14 residues long. The CDR3 DNA follows: TGCAGCGTTGCGCGTCTAGCAGACTACAATGAGCAGTTCTTC. The encoded protein is CSVARLADYNEQFF.

The chain employs TRBV9 and TRBJ2-2; D gene ambiguous. The CDR3 extends over 15 amino acids. From germline, CDR1 is SGDLS and CDR2 YYNGEE. Trimming removed 1 base at V and 0 bases at J, with 7 bases between. CDR3 nucleotides: TGTGCCAGCAGCGTAATGGACGCGAACACCGGGGAGCTGTTTTTT. Protein: CASSVMDANTGELFF.